Listed below are T cell receptor beta chains from one sample, sequenced in a study of T cell responses to AZD1222 COVID-19 vaccine. Only in-frame clones appear in the TCRdb table, and some are missing; sequencing was by immunoSEQ multiplex PCR. The sample includes 90,000 to 120,000 clones, about 92% of them seen just once. This specimen was peripheral blood, taken on day 0 of AZD1222 vaccination. These receptors were obtained from an adult in good health. Both conserved end residues are part of each CDR3. Fields, in order: J gene, V gene, clone size, D gene, CDR3 DNA, CDR3 protein. The D gene is left open where the match is weak. Clone size is given for some rows only: seen once, a few or many times, or a class if the clone is expanded.

TRBJ2-3 | TRBV15 | . | TRBD2 | TGTGCCACCAGCAGCCTGGGGCGGGGGGATACGCAGTATTTT | CATSSLGRGDTQYF
TRBJ1-4 | TRBV19 | . | . | TGTGCCAGTAGTAGAGGGCAGTCTAATGAAAAACTGTTTTTT | CASSRGQSNEKLFF
TRBJ2-2 | TRBV19 | . | . | TGTGCCAGTAGCCCAAGGGAGACCGGGGAGCTGTTTTTT | CASSPRETGELFF
TRBJ1-2 | TRBV19 | few | . | TGTGCCAGTAGTATGGGGATTGGCTACACCTTC | CASSMGIGYTF
TRBJ1-5 | TRBV5-6 | . | . | TGTGCCAGCAGCTTCAACAATCAGCCCCAGCATTTT | CASSFNNQPQHF
TRBJ2-1 | TRBV18 | . | TRBD1 | TGTGCCAGCTCTCTAGGACAGGGAGTTACTGAGCAGTTCTTC | CASSLGQGVTEQFF
TRBJ2-7 | TRBV27 | . | TRBD1 | TGTGCCAGCAGTCACGGACAGGGCGGGCAGTACTTC | CASSHGQGGQYF
TRBJ2-3 | TRBV5-1 | . | TRBD1 | TGCGCCAGCAGCTTGGCGGGGGACAGGGTCGGAGATACGCAGTATTTT | CASSLAGDRVGDTQYF
TRBJ1-1 | TRBV30 | . | . | TGTGCCTGGTGTTTAGGGCCGAGTTCCACTGAAGCTTTCTTT | CAWCLGPSSTEAFF
TRBJ2-2 | TRBV9 | . | TRBD2 | TGTGCCAGCAGCGAGGCCAGGGACAGGGAAACTAGCGGGAGGGCCGGGGAGCTGTTTTTT | CASSEARDRETSGRAGELFF